Listed here is a single T cell receptor (beta chain). In the original workflow: Scientists estimated how many nucleated cells there were by amplifying reference gene primers. Profiled with immunoSEQ multiplex PCR; TCRdb holds only in-frame clones, not every one. The DNA was the basis for D and trimming; V, J and clone size are from that table. The sample gives 310,000 or so clones, roughly 88% of which show up once; more than 3% is in the top ten. This record belongs to a study of blood T cell repertoires in COVID-19. Turning to the study itself: Sources were T cells, B-cell-depleted T cells, or PBMCs; the material itself was cDNA or gDNA.

There are 13 residues in the CDR3. CDR1 is LGHNT, CDR2 FRNRAP, per germline. Trimming left V 2 bases short and J 2 bases short, with 6 bases between. Sequencing was performed on peripheral blood. This clonotype originated in a woman aged 50 to 60 with active or convalescent COVID-19. The chain joins TRBV12-5 to TRBJ1-2; D ambiguous. The CDR3, as DNA: TGTGCTAGTGGTTTGAGCGCCAACTATGGCTACACCTTC. Its translation: CASGLSANYGYTF.